This T cell receptor beta chain derives from a study of blood T cell repertoires in COVID-19. Study details: Sample material is recorded as cDNA or gDNA derived from T cells, B-cell-depleted T cells, or PBMCs.

Seattle's enrolled individuals joined amid active infection and were then monitored longitudinally. In the study's own analysis: How many nucleated cells were present was estimated from reference gene primer amplification. Using immunoSEQ multiplex PCR, the repertoire was profiled, and TCRdb retains in-frame clones only, with some absent. That table gives V, J and clone size, and the DNA gave D and trimming. The sample yields some 520,000 clones, nearly 90% seen once. With 8 bases removed from V and 1 base from J, the gap between germline ends came to 9 bases. CDR1 and CDR2 from the germline V gene are PRHDT and FYEKMQ (reference sequence). CDR3 length: 13 amino acids.

The rearrangement links TRBV13 to TRBJ2-1; a weak D match, TRBD2 (5 bases). This TCR was recovered from a young man with COVID-19, enrolled during active disease. Sequenced input: peripheral blood. CDR3 residues: CASGSRSYNEQFF. CDR3 coding DNA: TGTGCCAGCGGGAGCAGGTCCTACAATGAGCAGTTCTTC.